These T cell receptor beta chains were read from a single sample in a study of T cell repertoires in cytomegalovirus infection. TCRdb re-called the reads with MiXCR, one entry per CDR3 protein. The repertoire holds roughly 100,000 distinct CDR3 sequences, with about 40% as singletons. These receptors have no known antigen. The specimen was CD8+ T cells from cultured PBMCs, collected from culture after CMV antigen stimulation. The origin of the receptors is a human donor in good health (CMV status not recorded). Some clones in this sample may be carry-over from other donors' samples. CDR3s leave out the opening cysteine and the closing phenylalanine or tryptophan. The size field is filled for only some rows; it gives once, few, many or a size class.

j_call v_call clone_size cdr3_aa
TRBJ1-1 TRBV19 few ASSIGADMNTEAF
TRBJ1-5 TRBV4-1 - ASSQDTGGRQPQH
TRBJ2-3 TRBV11-3 - ASTQRLAGGWYTQY
TRBJ2-1 TRBV19 few ASSIGFVYNEQF
TRBJ2-1 TRBV19 - ASSIGLATYNEQF
TRBJ1-2 TRBV5-1 - ASSLLGREDT
TRBJ1-2 TRBV4-1 many ASSQDRAADGYT
TRBJ2-1 TRBV7-8 - ASSLSTALTYNEQF
TRBJ2-7 TRBV7-9 many ASKEGVGSPYEQY
TRBJ2-1 TRBV4-3 - ASSLRQGKNNEQF
TRBJ2-7 TRBV7-8 few ASSLTFGEQY
TRBJ2-7 TRBV30 - AWSVGGDEQY
TRBJ1-2 TRBV20-1 few SALNRDVSYGYT
TRBJ1-2 TRBV7-3 - ASSLAPRGQNYGYT
TRBJ2-2 TRBV28 - ASSLFRGSGELF
TRBJ2-7 TRBV11-2 - ASSGWGNRGEQY
TRBJ2-2 TRBV6-5 - ASSYGLNTGELF
TRBJ2-3 TRBV7-9 many ASSRYNSPRTDTQY
TRBJ1-5 TRBV28 - ASSLGPLSNQPQH
TRBJ2-1 TRBV6-1 few ASSELTLSSYNEQF
TRBJ2-1 TRBV12-3/TRBV12-4 - ASSLFADHEQF
TRBJ2-5 TRBV4-1 many ASSRGTAQETQY
TRBJ2-7 TRBV7-9 many ASSIGQERVDEQY
TRBJ2-5 TRBV24-1 - ATSDSLTSGNQETQY